This T cell receptor beta chain derives from a study of response to subunit inactivated influenza vaccine. Study conclusions and caveats: The authors offered the suggestion that each seasonal influenza vaccination recruits few new T cells.

TCRdb re-derived calls from the RT-PCR reads in MiXCR, one entry per CDR3 protein. This sample yields around 760,000 distinct CDR3 sequences, of which about 14% are seen a single time; less than 9% belongs to the top ten. This CDR3 is built from 12 residues. The V end lost 6 bases, the J end lost 5 bases, and 8 bases lay between the germline ends. This clonotype came up many times. Its antigen is still unknown. The chain carries TRBV12-3 or TRBV12-4 and TRBJ2-1, with D unclear. The source material was PBMCs from blood, sampled around 14 days before vaccination. This TCR came from a man aged 50-59 years who received an inactivated influenza vaccine. Written as DNA, the CDR3 is TGTGCCAGCAGCTTCCTTAACAATGAGCAGTTCTTC. Encoded protein: CASSFLNNEQFF.